This section outlines one TCR beta chain sequence together with its context. The CDR3 has 18 amino acids. V was clipped by 4 bases and J by 1 base; unmatched bases: 9. CDR1 SGHRS and CDR2 YFSETQ come from the germline V gene. As originally analysed: Researchers report that nucleated cell counts were estimated from reference gene primer amplification. Profiled with immunoSEQ multiplex PCR; TCRdb holds only in-frame clones, not every one. D and trimming were read from the DNA, whereas the V and J calls and clone size are those reported in that table. Found here are approximately 150,000 clones, approximately 80% of them singletons; the top ten hold 3% to 4.5%. The entry originates in a study of blood T cell repertoires in COVID-19. On the study more broadly: Collection of acute and convalescent COVID-19 samples took place in the United States, Italy and Spain. T cells, B-cell-depleted T cells, or PBMCs supplied cDNA or gDNA.

J is TRBJ2-3 and V is TRBV5-1; 13 bases agree with TRBD2. This TCR derives from a man in his 70s who had recovered from COVID-19. Sequencing input: peripheral blood. As DNA, the CDR3 is TGCGCCAGCAGCGCCGGGACTAGCGGGATCGGGGGCACAGATACGCAGTATTTT. Translating gives CASSAGTSGIGGTDTQYF.